The clone carrying this T cell receptor beta chain appeared many times. The antigen is unknown. The data stem from a study of T cells after yellow fever vaccination. Points from the study as a whole: Clonotypes appearing in both CD4 and CD8 compartments existed, and their share was small. Clones from primary vaccination mostly reappeared after the booster (roughly 95% CD4, around 90% CD8).

TCRdb itself ran the 5' RACE reads through MiXCR, one entry per CDR3 protein. The sample has 250,000 to 400,000 distinct CDR3 sequences; approximately 4% are singletons. There are 14 residues in the CDR3. Between the trimmed V and J ends, which lost 5 bases and 0 bases, there was a span of 8 bases. CDR1 is MNHEY, CDR2 SMNVEV, per germline (reference sequence). The TCR was taken from a man between 18 and 29 years old who received the YFV17D yellow fever vaccine. V gene TRBV27 combines with J gene TRBJ2-1; maybe TRBD1 (6 bases). Material: PBMCs, obtained 5 days after the yellow fever booster vaccination. The chain's CDR3 is CASSEDSSYNEQFF. For the CDR3, the DNA is TGTGCCAGCAGTGAGGACAGCTCCTACAATGAGCAGTTCTTC.